This TCR beta chain appears in the sequencing data of a study of T cell clusters in autoimmune cytopenias. Each sample's input was approximately 0.25 ug genomic DNA, some 40,000 genome equivalents. Germline lookup yields CDR1 SQVTM and CDR2 ANQGSEA. The CDR3 sequence is 15 residues long. Study-wide findings and caveats: The cluster-lack signature was not seen for secondary cytopenia versus chronic lymphocytic leukemia.

TRB rearrangements were amplified by touch-down multiplex PCR with mixed TRB-A/B primers. From the multiplex PCR reads, TCRdb lists one entry per CDR3 protein and no DNA. Its clone listing holds around 4,000 distinct CDR3 sequences. By frequency, this clonotype is hyperexpanded. Antigen unknown. This rearrangement joins TRBV29-1 to TRBJ2-6. Sample: peripheral blood. The TCR originated in a human donor with an autoimmune cytopenia or autoimmune hepatitis (not recorded which). The CDR3 reads CSVGSWDSGANVLTF.